Listed here are 7 T cell receptor beta chains from one sample, sequenced in a study of blood T cell repertoires in COVID-19. TCRdb's copy holds only in-frame clones and misses some; the assay was immunoSEQ multiplex PCR. Among under 150,000 clones listed, about 77% were seen once. Sequencing was done on a sample of peripheral blood. The receptors shown here come from an elderly man with acute or convalescent COVID-19.

The chain uses TRBV10-1 and TRBJ2-1, with 7 bases fitting TRBD1. CDR1 is WNHNN, CDR2 SYGVQD, per germline (reference sequence). The CDR3 runs to 16 residues. V lost 8 bases and J lost 3; bases outside the gene matches: 13. CDR3 amino acids: CASQTTGTEHYNEQFF. The CDR3 region has the DNA TGCGCCAGCCAGACTACCGGGACAGAACACTACAATGAGCAGTTCTTC.

The chain's CDR3 is CASSLIVGQGSSYEQYF. CDR3 in DNA: TGTGCCAGCAGCTTAATTGTGGGACAGGGGAGCTCCTACGAGCAGTACTTC. The rearrangement links TRBV7-8 to TRBJ2-7, with 10 bases that match TRBD1. Trimming removed 2 bases from V and 0 bases from J; junction bases left unmatched: 7. Germline V CDR1 and CDR2: SGHVS, FQNEAQ. The CDR3 has 17 amino acids.

The chain is built from TRBV27 and TRBJ2-7; TRBD1 might be the D (6 bases). Trimming shortened V by 3 bases and J by 0 bases, and 15 bases separated the two germline ends. Germline values: CDR1 MNHEY, CDR2 SMNVEV (reference sequence). The CDR3 is made up of 16 amino acids. The CDR3 bases are TGTGCCAGCAGTTTCCGGGACATCGCACCCTCCTACGAGCAGTACTTC. It encodes CASSFRDIAPSYEQYF.

This chain uses TRBV14 with TRBJ1-1, with 8 bases matching TRBD1. The ends lost 2 bases at V and 6 bases at J; junction bases unmatched: 5. This CDR3 is 14 amino acids long. The germline V gene has CDR1 SGHDN and CDR2 FVKESK. The CDR3: CASSQRTGPAEAFF. The CDR3 region has the DNA TGTGCCAGCAGCCAACGGACAGGGCCCGCTGAAGCTTTCTTT.

The chain combines TRBV29-1 with TRBJ2-1; tentative D call: TRBD2 (7 bases). The V gene lost 8 bases and the J gene lost 10 bases, with 21 bases spanning the gap. Germline CDR1 reads SQVTM; CDR2 reads ANQGSEA. The CDR3 covers 13 residues. CDR3 protein: CSSSDSGVNEQFF. CDR3 coding DNA: TGCAGCTCCTCGGACAGCGGGGTAAACGAGCAGTTCTTC.

DNA of the CDR3: TGTGCCAGCTCATCAGACATGAACACTGAAGCTTTCTTT. This translates into CASSSDMNTEAFF. The chain recombines TRBV18 with TRBJ1-1, with D hard to call. The CDR3 is 13 residues long. The germline V and J ends were trimmed by 5 bases and 0 bases, with 7 bases remaining between them. CDR1 is KGHSH and CDR2 is LQKENI in the germline V gene.

The rearrangement links TRBV18 to TRBJ1-3; 9 bases match TRBD1. The V gene's germline CDR1 is KGHSH and CDR2 LQKENI. Trimming cost V 2 bases and J 4 bases; bases outside gene matches: 12. CDR3 length: 18 amino acids. The CDR3 DNA sequence: TGTGCCAGCTCACCAGATAAGACCGGGACAGGGTACGGAAACACCATATATTTT. Protein sequence: CASSPDKTGTGYGNTIYF.